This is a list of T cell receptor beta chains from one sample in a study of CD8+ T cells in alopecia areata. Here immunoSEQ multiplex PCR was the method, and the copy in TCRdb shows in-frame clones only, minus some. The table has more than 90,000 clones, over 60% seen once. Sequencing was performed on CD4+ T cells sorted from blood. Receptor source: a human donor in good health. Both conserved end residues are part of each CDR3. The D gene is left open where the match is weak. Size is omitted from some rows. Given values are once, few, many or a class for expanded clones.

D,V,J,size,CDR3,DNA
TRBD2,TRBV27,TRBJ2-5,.,CASSPTTSRETQYF,TGTGCCAGCAGTCCCACGACTAGCCGGGAGACCCAGTACTTC
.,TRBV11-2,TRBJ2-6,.,CASTTSGLGSGANVLTF,TGTGCCAGCACAACCTCAGGGTTAGGCTCTGGGGCCAACGTCCTGACTTTC
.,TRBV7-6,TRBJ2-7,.,CASSLDPGASEQYF,TGTGCCAGCAGCTTAGATCCAGGGGCCTCCGAGCAGTACTTC
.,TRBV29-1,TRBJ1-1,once,CSAIGEVEAFF,TGCAGCGCTATTGGGGAGGTGGAAGCTTTCTTT
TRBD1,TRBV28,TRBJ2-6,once,CASSLDRGTTGANVLTF,TGTGCCAGCAGCCTGGACAGGGGGACAACTGGGGCCAACGTCCTGACTTTC
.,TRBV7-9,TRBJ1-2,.,CASSLGGASSGYTF,TGTGCCAGCAGCTTAGGGGGCGCCAGTTCTGGCTACACCTTC
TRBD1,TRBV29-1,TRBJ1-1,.,CSGGTANTEAFF,TGCAGCGGGGGGACAGCGAACACTGAAGCTTTCTTT
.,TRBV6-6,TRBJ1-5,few,CASSNSANQPQHF,TGTGCCAGCAGTAACAGCGCTAATCAGCCCCAGCATTTT
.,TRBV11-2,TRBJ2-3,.,CASSRGAYTDTQYF,TGTGCCAGCAGCCGGGGGGCATACACAGATACGCAGTATTTT
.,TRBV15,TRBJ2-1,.,CATSRDTGNGEQFF,TGTGCCACCAGCAGAGATACAGGGAACGGTGAGCAGTTCTTC
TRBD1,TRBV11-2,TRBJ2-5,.,CASSSTGGRDGQYF,TGTGCCAGCAGCTCCACAGGGGGCCGGGACGGCCAGTACTTC
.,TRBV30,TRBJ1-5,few,CAWTRRGGIPSQPQHF,TGTGCCTGGACCCGCCGTGGAGGCATCCCCAGCCAGCCCCAGCATTTT
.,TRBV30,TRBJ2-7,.,CAWAGRMITYEQYF,TGTGCCTGGGCGGGACGCATGATCACCTACGAGCAGTACTTC
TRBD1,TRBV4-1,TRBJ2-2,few,CASSQADRAAGELFF,TGCGCCAGCAGCCAGGCGGACAGGGCGGCCGGGGAGCTGTTTTTT
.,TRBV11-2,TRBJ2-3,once,CASSLNGRSTDTQYF,TGTGCCAGCAGCTTAAATGGCAGGAGCACAGATACGCAGTATTTT
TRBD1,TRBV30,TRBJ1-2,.,CAWSWDRVYGYTF,TGTGCCTGGAGTTGGGACAGGGTCTATGGCTACACCTTC
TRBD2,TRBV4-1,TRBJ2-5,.,CASSQDRSGVRSQYF,TGCGCCAGCAGCCAAGATCGGAGCGGGGTACGGTCCCAGTACTTC
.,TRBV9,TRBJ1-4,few,CASSGPEGGTNEKLFF,TGTGCCAGCAGCGGCCCCGAGGGAGGAACTAATGAAAAACTGTTTTTT
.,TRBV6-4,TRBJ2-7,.,CASSAPGQIYEQYF,TGTGCCAGCAGTGCCCCCGGCCAAATCTACGAGCAGTACTTC
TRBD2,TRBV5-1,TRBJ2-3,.,CASSPTSGTTDTQYF,TGCGCCAGCAGCCCGACTAGCGGTACCACAGATACGCAGTATTTT
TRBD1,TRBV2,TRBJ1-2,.,CASSERGQGNYGYTF,TGTGCCAGCAGTGAGCGGGGACAGGGAAACTATGGCTACACCTTC
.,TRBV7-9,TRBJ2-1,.,CASSSTGTPNEQFF,TGTGCCAGCAGCTCAACGGGGACTCCTAATGAGCAGTTCTTC
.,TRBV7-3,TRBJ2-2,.,CASSLFGRINTGELFF,TGTGCCAGCAGCTTATTTGGCAGGATAAACACCGGGGAGCTGTTTTTT
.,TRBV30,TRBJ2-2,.,CAWSEGKPGELFF,TGTGCCTGGAGCGAGGGGAAGCCCGGGGAGCTGTTTTTT
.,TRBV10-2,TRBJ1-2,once,CASRLDGSNYGYTF,TGCGCCAGCAGGCTCGATGGTTCTAACTATGGCTACACCTTC
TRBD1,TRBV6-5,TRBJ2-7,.,CASSQDRSYEQYF,TGTGCCAGCAGTCAGGACAGGTCGTACGAGCAGTACTTC
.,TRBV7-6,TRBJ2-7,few,CASSLGHVKEQYF,TGTGCCAGCAGCCTTGGACACGTAAAGGAGCAGTACTTC
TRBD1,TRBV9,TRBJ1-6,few,CASSVAQGNSPLHF,TGTGCCAGCAGCGTAGCACAGGGGAATTCACCCCTCCACTTT
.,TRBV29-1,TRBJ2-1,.,CSVEDQTEMFRVYEQFF,TGCAGCGTTGAAGATCAAACAGAAATGTTTCGGGTTTATGAGCAGTTCTTC
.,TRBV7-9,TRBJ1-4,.,CASSPRLATNEKLFF,TGTGCCAGCAGCCCTCGGCTTGCAACTAATGAAAAACTGTTTTTT
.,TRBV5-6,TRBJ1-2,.,CASSLSKGVGGYTF,TGTGCCAGCAGCTTGTCGAAGGGAGTTGGTGGCTACACCTTC
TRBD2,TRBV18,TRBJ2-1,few,CASSPPTAGSYNEQFF,TGTGCCAGCTCACCACCAACAGCGGGGTCCTACAATGAGCAGTTCTTC
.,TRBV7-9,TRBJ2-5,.,CASSRGARQGETQYF,TGTGCCAGCAGCCGGGGGGCAAGACAAGGAGAGACCCAGTACTTC
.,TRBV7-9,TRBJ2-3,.,CASSSRPAGYTDTQYF,TGTGCCAGCAGCTCCCGTCCGGCAGGGTATACAGATACGCAGTATTTT
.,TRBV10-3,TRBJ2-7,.,CAISEPGQGIGYEQYF,TGTGCCATCAGTGAGCCCGGCCAGGGGATAGGTTACGAGCAGTACTTC
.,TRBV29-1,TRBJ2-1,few,CSADTKGNEQFF,TGCAGCGCAGACACTAAGGGGAATGAGCAGTTCTTC
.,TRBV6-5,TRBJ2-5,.,CASSYSITQETQYF,TGTGCCAGCAGTTACTCGATCACACAAGAGACCCAGTACTTC
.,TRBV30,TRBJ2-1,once,CAWSPAGVNEQFF,TGTGCCTGGAGCCCAGCCGGGGTGAATGAGCAGTTCTTC
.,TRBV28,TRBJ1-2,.,CASSSLGHTAWGYTF,TGTGCCAGCAGTTCCCTGGGACACACCGCCTGGGGCTACACCTTC
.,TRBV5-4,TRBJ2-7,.,CASSLVDRPYEQYF,TGTGCCAGCAGCTTGGTTGACAGGCCCTACGAGCAGTACTTC
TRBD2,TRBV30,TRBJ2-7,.,CAWSAGRTSGSGEQYF,TGTGCCTGGAGTGCCGGTCGGACTAGCGGGTCGGGGGAGCAGTACTTC